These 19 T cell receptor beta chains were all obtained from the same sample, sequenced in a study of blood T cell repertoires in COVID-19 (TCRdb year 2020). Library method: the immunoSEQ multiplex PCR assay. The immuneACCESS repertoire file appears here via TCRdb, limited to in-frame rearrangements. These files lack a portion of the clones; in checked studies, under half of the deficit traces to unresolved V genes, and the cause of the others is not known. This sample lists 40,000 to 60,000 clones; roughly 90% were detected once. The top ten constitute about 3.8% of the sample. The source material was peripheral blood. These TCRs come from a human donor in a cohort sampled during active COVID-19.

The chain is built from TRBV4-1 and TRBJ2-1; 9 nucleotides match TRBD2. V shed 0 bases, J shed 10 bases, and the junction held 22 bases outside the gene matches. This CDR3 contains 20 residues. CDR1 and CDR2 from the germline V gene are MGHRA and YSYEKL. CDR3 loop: CASSQEHLAGDVNPDWEQFF. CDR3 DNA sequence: TGCGCCAGCAGCCAAGAACATTTAGCGGGAGACGTCAACCCCGATTGGGAGCAGTTCTTC.

Here the CDR3 DNA reads TGTGCCAGCAGCCAGCACGAAGGGGTTGTCATTCAGTACTTC. It translates to CASSQHEGVVIQYF. The chain combines TRBV4-2 with TRBJ2-4; the D gene is possibly TRBD1 (5 bases). The CDR3 length is 14 residues. In germline, CDR1 is LGHNA, CDR2 YNFKEQ. Trimming stripped 3 bases from V and 9 bases from J, with 15 bases between.

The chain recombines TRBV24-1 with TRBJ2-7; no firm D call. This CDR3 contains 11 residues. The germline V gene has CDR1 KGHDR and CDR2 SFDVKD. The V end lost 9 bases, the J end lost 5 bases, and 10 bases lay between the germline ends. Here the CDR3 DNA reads TGTGCCACCTTCACTCCAAACGAGCAGTACTTC. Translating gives CATFTPNEQYF.

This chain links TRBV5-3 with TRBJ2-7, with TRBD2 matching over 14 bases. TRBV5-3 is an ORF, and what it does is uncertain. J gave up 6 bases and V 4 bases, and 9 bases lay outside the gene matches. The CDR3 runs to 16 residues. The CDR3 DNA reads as TGTGCCAGAAGCACAATCGGACTAGCGGGAGGTCCCGAGCAGTACGTC. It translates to CARSTIGLAGGPEQYV.

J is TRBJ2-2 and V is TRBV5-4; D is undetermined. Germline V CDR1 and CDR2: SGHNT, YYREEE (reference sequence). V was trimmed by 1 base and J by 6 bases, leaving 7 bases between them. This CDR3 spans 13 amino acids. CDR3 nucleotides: TGTGCCAGCAGCTTGAATCATCCCGGGGAGCTGTTTTTT. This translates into CASSLNHPGELFF.

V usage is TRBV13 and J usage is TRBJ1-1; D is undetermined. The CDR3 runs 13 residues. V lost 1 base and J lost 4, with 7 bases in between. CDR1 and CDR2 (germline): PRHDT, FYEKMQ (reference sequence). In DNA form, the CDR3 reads TGTGCCAGCAGCTTAGTCCGGGGCACTGAAGCTTTCTTT. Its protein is CASSLVRGTEAFF.

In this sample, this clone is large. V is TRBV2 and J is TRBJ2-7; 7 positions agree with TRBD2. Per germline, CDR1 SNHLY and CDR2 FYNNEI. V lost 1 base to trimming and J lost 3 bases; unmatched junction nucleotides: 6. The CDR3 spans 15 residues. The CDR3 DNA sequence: TGTGCCAGCAGTGAAGGGGCTAGCGGACACTACGAGCAGTACGTC. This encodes CASSEGASGHYEQYV.

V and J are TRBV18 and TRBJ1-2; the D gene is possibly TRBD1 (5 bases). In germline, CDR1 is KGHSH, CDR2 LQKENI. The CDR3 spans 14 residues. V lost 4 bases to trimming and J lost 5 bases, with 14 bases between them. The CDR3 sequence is CASSLGGDPYGYTF. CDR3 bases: TGTGCCAGCTCACTCGGAGGGGATCCGTATGGCTACACCTTC.

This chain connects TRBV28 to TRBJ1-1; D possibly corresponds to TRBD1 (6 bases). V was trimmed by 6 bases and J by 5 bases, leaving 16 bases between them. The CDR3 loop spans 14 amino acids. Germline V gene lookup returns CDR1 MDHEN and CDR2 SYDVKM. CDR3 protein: CASRNGGAGTEAFF. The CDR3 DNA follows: TGTGCCAGCAGGAACGGGGGGGCTGGGACTGAAGCTTTCTTT.

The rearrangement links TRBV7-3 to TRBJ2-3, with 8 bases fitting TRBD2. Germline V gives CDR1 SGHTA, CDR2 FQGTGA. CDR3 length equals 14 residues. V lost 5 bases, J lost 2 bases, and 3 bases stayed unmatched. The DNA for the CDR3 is TGTGCCAGCAGCCGCGGGGGGTACACAGATACGCAGTATTTT. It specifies CASSRGGYTDTQYF.

This CDR3 is CASSLGGSKSEQYF. CDR3 in DNA: TGTGCCAGCAGTTTAGGCGGGAGCAAGAGCGAGCAGTACTTC. V usage is TRBV28 and J usage is TRBJ2-7; TRBD2 matches 7 bases. The CDR3 consists of 14 residues. CDR1 and CDR2 from the germline V gene are MDHEN and SYDVKM. Germline trimming cut 2 bases from V and 6 bases from J; bases unmatched to any gene: 7.

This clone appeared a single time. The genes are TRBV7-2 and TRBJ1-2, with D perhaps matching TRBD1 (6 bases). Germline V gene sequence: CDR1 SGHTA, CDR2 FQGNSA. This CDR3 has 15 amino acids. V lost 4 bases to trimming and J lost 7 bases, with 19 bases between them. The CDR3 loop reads CASSSRDTPYIGYTF. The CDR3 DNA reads TGTGCCAGCAGCTCCCGGGACACTCCCTATATTGGCTACACCTTC.

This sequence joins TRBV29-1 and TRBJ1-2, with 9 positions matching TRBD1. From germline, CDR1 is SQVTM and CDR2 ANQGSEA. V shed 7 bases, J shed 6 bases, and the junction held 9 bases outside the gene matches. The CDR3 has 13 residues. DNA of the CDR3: TGCAGCGGTGGAAGAGGACAGGGGAATGGCTACACCTTC. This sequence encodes CSGGRGQGNGYTF. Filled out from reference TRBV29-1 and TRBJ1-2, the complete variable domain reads SAVISQKPSRDICQRGTSLTIQCQVDSQVTMMFWYRQQPGQSLTLIATANQGSEATYESGFVIDKFPISRPNLTFSTLTVSNMSPEDSSIYLCSGGRGQGNGYTFGSGTRLTVV.

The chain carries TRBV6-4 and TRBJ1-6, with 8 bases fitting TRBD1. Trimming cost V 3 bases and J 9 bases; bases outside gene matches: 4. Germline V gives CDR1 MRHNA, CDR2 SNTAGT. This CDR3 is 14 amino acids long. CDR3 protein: CASSDTGGSSPLHF. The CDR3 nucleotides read TGTGCCAGCAGTGATACAGGGGGGAGTTCACCCCTCCACTTT.

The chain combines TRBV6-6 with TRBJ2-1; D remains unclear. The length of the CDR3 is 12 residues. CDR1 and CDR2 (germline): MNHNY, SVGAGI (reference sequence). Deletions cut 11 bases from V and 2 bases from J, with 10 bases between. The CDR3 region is CAASRAYNEQFF. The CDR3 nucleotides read TGTGCCGCGTCCCGGGCCTACAATGAGCAGTTCTTC.

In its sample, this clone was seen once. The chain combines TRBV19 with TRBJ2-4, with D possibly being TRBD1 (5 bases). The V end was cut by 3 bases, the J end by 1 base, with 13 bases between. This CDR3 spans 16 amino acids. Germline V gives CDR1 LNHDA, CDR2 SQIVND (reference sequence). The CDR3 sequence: CASSIEGAGAKNIQYF. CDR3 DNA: TGTGCCAGTAGTATTGAAGGGGCAGGGGCCAAAAACATTCAGTACTTC.

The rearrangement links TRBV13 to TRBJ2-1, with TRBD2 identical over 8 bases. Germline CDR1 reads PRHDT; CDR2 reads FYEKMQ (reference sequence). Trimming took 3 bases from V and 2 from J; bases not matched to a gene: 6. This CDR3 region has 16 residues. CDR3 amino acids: CASSFRLARTYNEQFF. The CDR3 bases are TGTGCCAGCAGCTTCCGACTAGCGCGAACCTACAATGAGCAGTTCTTC.

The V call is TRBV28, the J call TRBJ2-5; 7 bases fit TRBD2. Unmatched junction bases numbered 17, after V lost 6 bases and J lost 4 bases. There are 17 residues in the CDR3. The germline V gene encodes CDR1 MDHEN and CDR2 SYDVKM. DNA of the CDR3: TGTGCCAGCAGGGATCATAGCGGCGGGAGATTTGGAGAGACCCAGTACTTC. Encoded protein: CASRDHSGGRFGETQYF. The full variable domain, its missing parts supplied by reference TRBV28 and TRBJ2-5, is DVKVTQSSRYLVKRTGEKVFLECVQDMDHENMFWYRQDPGLGLRLIYFSYDVKMKEKGDIPEGYSVSREKKERFSLILESASTNQTSMYLCASRDHSGGRFGETQYFGPGTRLLVL.

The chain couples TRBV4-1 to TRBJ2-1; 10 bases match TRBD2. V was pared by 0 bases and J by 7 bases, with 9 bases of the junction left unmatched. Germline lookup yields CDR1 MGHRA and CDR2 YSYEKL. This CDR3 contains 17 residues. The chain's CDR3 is CASSQDEREGPRNEQFF. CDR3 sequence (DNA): TGCGCCAGCAGCCAAGATGAGCGGGAGGGCCCTAGAAATGAGCAGTTCTTC.